These 32 T cell receptor beta chains were sequenced from one sample in a study of blood T cell repertoires in COVID-19. Measured with immunoSEQ multiplex PCR; TCRdb has only the in-frame clones, and not every one. The repertoire holds about 120,000 clones, with around four fifths as singletons. The sample taken for sequencing was peripheral blood. The source is a man in his sixties with active or convalescent COVID-19.

The gene calls are TRBV15 and TRBJ2-2; 7 bases are a match to TRBD1. The CDR3 is made up of 16 amino acids. The J segment lost 4 bases and the V segment lost 0 bases, leaving 5 bases of the junction unmatched. The germline V gene has CDR1 LNHNV and CDR2 YYDKDF (reference sequence). This CDR3 is CATSRERGRGTGELFF. CDR3 DNA sequence: TGTGCCACCAGCAGAGAGAGGGGGCGAGGCACCGGGGAGCTGTTTTTT.

The rearrangement uses TRBV4-1 and TRBJ1-2, with D hard to call. CDR1 MGHRA and CDR2 YSYEKL come from the germline V gene. This CDR3 comprises 14 residues. Trimming took off 1 base at V and 3 bases at J, with 9 bases between the two ends. CDR3 protein: CASSQVTPYYGYTF. CDR3 nucleotide sequence: TGCGCCAGCAGCCAAGTTACACCATACTATGGCTACACCTTC.

CDR3 protein: CASSLSPRESPLHF. The DNA of the CDR3 is TGTGCCAGCAGCTTAAGTCCCCGAGAGTCACCCCTCCACTTT. The V gene is TRBV7-9, the J gene TRBJ1-6; no definite D call. The ends were cut back, 2 bases at V and 10 bases at J, with 12 bases in the middle. The CDR3 has 14 residues. From germline, CDR1 is SEHNR and CDR2 FQNEAQ (reference sequence).

J is TRBJ2-3 and V is TRBV29-1; 12 bases align to TRBD2. With 5 bases clipped from V and 6 bases from J, the junction kept 3 bases outside the gene matches. From germline, CDR1 is SQVTM and CDR2 ANQGSEA. The CDR3 length is 13 residues. CDR3 sequence reads: CSVLTSGSDTQYF. The DNA for the CDR3 is TGCAGCGTTCTGACTAGCGGGAGTGATACGCAGTATTTT.

The chain joins TRBV2 to TRBJ1-2; TRBD1 is a possible D gene (6 bases). Germline V gives CDR1 SNHLY, CDR2 FYNNEI. With 3 bases removed from V and 8 bases from J, the gap between germline ends came to 25 bases. The CDR3 loop spans 17 amino acids. In DNA form, the CDR3 reads TGTGCCAGCAGTGATGCCCCTCCCAACAGGGTCGTAGGGGGCTACACCTTC. Amino acids: CASSDAPPNRVVGGYTF.

V is TRBV5-4 and J is TRBJ1-2, with TRBD1 identical over 7 bases. The trim removed 4 bases at V and 8 bases at J, leaving 8 bases unmatched. In germline, CDR1 is SGHNT, CDR2 YYREEE (reference sequence). This CDR3 comprises 13 residues. The CDR3 bases are TGTGCCAGCAGCGGCGACAGGGTCGGAGGCTACACCTTC. This codes for CASSGDRVGGYTF.

This clone appeared once. J is TRBJ1-1 and V is TRBV11-3; 7 nucleotides align to TRBD1. V dropped 4 bases and J dropped 7; count of bases not matched to a gene: 3. Germline V gene data show CDR1 as SGHNT and CDR2 as YENEEA. The CDR3 sequence is 12 residues long. CDR3 amino acids: CASSSGDSEAFF. In DNA form, the CDR3 reads TGTGCCAGCAGCTCCGGGGACAGTGAAGCTTTCTTT.

The CDR3 bases are TGCAGCGTTCTGAAGACAGGTATGAACACTGAAGCTTTCTTT. This gives the protein CSVLKTGMNTEAFF. This chain joins TRBV29-1 and TRBJ1-1; D possibly corresponds to TRBD1 (6 bases). CDR1 is SQVTM, CDR2 ANQGSEA, per germline. The CDR3 has 14 amino acids. With 5 bases removed from V and 0 bases from J, the gap between germline ends came to 13 bases. Full variable domain (remainder filled in from reference TRBV29-1 and TRBJ1-1): SAVISQKPSRDICQRGTSLTIQCQVDSQVTMMFWYRQQPGQSLTLIATANQGSEATYESGFVIDKFPISRPNLTFSTLTVSNMSPEDSSIYLCSVLKTGMNTEAFFGQGTRLTVV.

The chain couples TRBV30 to TRBJ2-2, with D perhaps matching TRBD2 (6 bases). The CDR3 has 15 residues. V was trimmed by 2 bases and J by 6 bases, leaving 16 bases between them. Germline V gene data show CDR1 as GTSNPN and CDR2 as SVGIG (reference sequence). CDR3 coding DNA: TGTGCCTGGAGTAATGGAGGGAAAGAGGCCGGGGAGCTGTTTTTT. Translating it yields CAWSNGGKEAGELFF.

There are a few counts of this clone. This chain connects TRBV27 to TRBJ2-5; 9 nucleotides line up with TRBD1. The ends lost 6 bases at V and 4 bases at J; junction bases unmatched: 6. Germline CDR1 reads MNHEY; CDR2 reads SMNVEV (reference sequence). This CDR3 contains 14 residues. The CDR3 bases are TGTGCCAGCAGCTGGGGACAGGGTGCAGAGACCCAGTACTTC. Encoded protein: CASSWGQGAETQYF.

This rearrangement joins TRBV6-5 to TRBJ2-1; 8 nucleotides align to TRBD1. From germline, CDR1 is MNHEY and CDR2 SVGAGI. The CDR3 has 15 residues. The J segment lost 3 bases and the V segment lost 4 bases, leaving 5 bases of the junction unmatched. The CDR3 protein is CASSSTGVLYNEQFF. The CDR3, as DNA: TGTGCCAGCAGTTCGACAGGGGTTCTCTACAATGAGCAGTTCTTC.

The chain employs TRBV27 and TRBJ2-1; TRBD2 matches 7 bases. Trimming cost V 6 bases and J 6 bases; bases outside gene matches: 8. The germline V gene encodes CDR1 MNHEY and CDR2 SMNVEV (reference sequence). The length of the CDR3 is 14 residues. The CDR3 DNA reads as TGTGCCAGCAGGCTGGGCGGGAGTCCCAATGAGCAGTTCTTC. Translating gives CASRLGGSPNEQFF.

The chain has TRBV12-3 or TRBV12-4 and TRBJ2-2; D is possibly TRBD2 (5 bases). The V end was cut by 5 bases, the J end by 6 bases, with 10 bases between. CDR3 length: 13 residues. The chain's CDR3 is CASSPLEAGELFF. The CDR3 DNA reads TGTGCCAGCAGTCCACTAGAAGCCGGGGAGCTGTTTTTT.

CDR3 loop: CASSATGTSGSPDTQYF. CDR3 DNA: TGTGCCAGCAGCGCCACCGGGACTAGCGGGAGCCCAGATACGCAGTATTTT. The chain links TRBV7-3 to TRBJ2-3; TRBD2 aligns across 14 bases. V lost 5 bases to trimming and J lost 4 bases; unmatched junction nucleotides: 8. There are 17 residues in the CDR3. CDR1 SGHTA and CDR2 FQGTGA come from the germline V gene.

This clone appeared a few times. The CDR3: CASSPRQGRVTPLHF. The CDR3 DNA reads TGTGCCAGCAGCCCCCGACAGGGGAGGGTAACACCCCTCCACTTT. The chain combines TRBV7-2 with TRBJ1-6; TRBD1 aligns across 8 bases. Germline CDR1 is SGHTA and CDR2 is FQGNSA. With 5 bases clipped from V and 11 bases from J, the junction kept 11 bases outside the gene matches. The CDR3 has 15 amino acids. The entire variable domain, with the rest obtained from reference TRBV7-2 and TRBJ1-6, is as follows: GAGVSQSPSNKVTEKGKDVELRCDPISGHTALYWYRQSLGQGLEFLIYFQGNSAPDKSGLPSDRFSAERTGGSVSTLTIQRTQQEDSAVYLCASSPRQGRVTPLHFGNGTRLTVT.

The chain joins TRBV25-1 to TRBJ2-1, with D tentatively TRBD2 (5 bases). The CDR3 spans 13 residues. V lost 8 bases to trimming and J lost 7 bases, with 15 bases between them. The germline V gene has CDR1 MGHDK and CDR2 SYGVNS. The CDR3 DNA is TGTGCCAGCGGAACTTCCGGGAAAAATGAGCAGTTCTTC. Translation: CASGTSGKNEQFF.

This clone has only one observation. The chain combines TRBV7-9 with TRBJ2-5, with 10 bases matching TRBD2. The CDR3 has 16 residues. Germline CDR1 and CDR2: SEHNR and FQNEAQ (reference sequence). The ends lost 1 base at V and 2 bases at J; junction bases unmatched: 4. The CDR3 nucleotides are TGTGCCAGCAGCTTAGTCGGGACTAGCGAGCAAGAGACCCAGTACTTC. It yields the protein CASSLVGTSEQETQYF.

The chain carries TRBV7-2 and TRBJ2-1; 10 bases fit TRBD2. The CDR3 is 17 amino acids. Looked up from germline, CDR1 is SGHTA and CDR2 is FQGNSA. The V segment lost 7 bases and the J segment 7 bases; nucleotides outside the gene matches: 16. The CDR3 here is CASTQGGRTSGRNEQFF. DNA for the CDR3: TGTGCCAGCACCCAAGGGGGGCGGACTAGCGGTCGGAATGAGCAGTTCTTC.

V is TRBV3-1 (or the pseudogene TRBV3-2) and J is TRBJ2-1; 8 nucleotides agree with TRBD2. Losses at the gene ends were 1 base for V and 6 bases for J; bases not matched to a gene: 5. This CDR3 region has 15 residues. Per germline, CDR1 LGHDT and CDR2 YNNKEL (reference sequence). The CDR3 spells CASSQGGGLVNEQFF. CDR3 DNA: TGTGCCAGCAGCCAAGGGGGGGGACTAGTCAATGAGCAGTTCTTC.

The chain carries TRBV28 and TRBJ1-2; possible D gene TRBD1, 6 bases. CDR1 and CDR2 (germline): MDHEN, SYDVKM. This CDR3 is built from 12 residues. V gave up 4 bases and J gave up 9 bases, with 12 bases separating them. CDR3 region: CASSSLQGSYTF. CDR3 nucleotide sequence: TGTGCCAGCAGTTCCCTACAGGGTAGCTACACCTTC.

The gene calls are TRBV13 and TRBJ2-2; 7 bases align to TRBD1. Germline V gene data show CDR1 as PRHDT and CDR2 as FYEKMQ (reference sequence). This CDR3 region has 15 residues. Trimming took 4 bases from V and 5 from J; bases not matched to a gene: 7. CDR3 protein: CASSSQGFATGELFF. The CDR3 nucleotides read TGTGCCAGCAGCTCACAGGGGTTCGCTACCGGGGAGCTGTTTTTT.

The chain links TRBV2 to TRBJ2-3, with 11 bases identical to TRBD1. V gave up 4 bases and J gave up 2 bases; unmatched junction bases: 14. Germline assignment: CDR1 SNHLY and CDR2 FYNNEI. The CDR3 runs to 19 residues. CDR3 nucleotides: TGTGCCAGCAGTGCCCCGTCGGGGGGGACAGGGGGACACACAGATACGCAGTATTTT. Translation gives CASSAPSGGTGGHTDTQYF. The full variable domain, in which reference TRBV2 and TRBJ2-3 provide the parts outside the CDR3, is EPEVTQTPSHQVTQMGQEVILRCVPISNHLYFYWYRQILGQKVEFLVSFYNNEISEKSEIFDDQFSVERPDGSNFTLKIRSTKLEDSAMYFCASSAPSGGTGGHTDTQYFGPGTRLTVL.

The rearrangement uses TRBV2 and TRBJ2-5, with 7 bases fitting TRBD2. V shed 0 bases, J shed 3 bases, and the junction held 1 base outside the gene matches. Germline CDR1 reads SNHLY; CDR2 reads FYNNEI. The CDR3 spans 14 residues. The CDR3 spells CASSEALAEETQYF. DNA for the CDR3: TGTGCCAGCAGTGAAGCGCTAGCGGAAGAGACCCAGTACTTC.

The rearrangement joins TRBV7-2 to TRBJ1-2; D is perhaps TRBD1 (5 bases). This CDR3 spans 15 amino acids. V lost 4 bases to trimming and J lost 7 bases, with 19 bases between them. The germline V gene has CDR1 SGHTA and CDR2 FQGNSA. The CDR3 DNA reads as TGTGCCAGCAGCTACCTCCAACCCAGGGTTGGTGGCTACACCTTC. This gives the protein CASSYLQPRVGGYTF.

The V call is TRBV10-3, the J call TRBJ2-7, with D maybe TRBD1 (5 bases). The germline V gene encodes CDR1 ENHRY and CDR2 SYGVKD. V was pared by 5 bases and J by 9 bases, with 11 bases between. The CDR3 totals 11 residues. The CDR3 DNA follows: TGTGCCATCAGTCCTGGGGCCGGGCAGTACTTC. Amino acid sequence: CAISPGAGQYF.

This chain uses TRBV2 with TRBJ1-2; no definite D call. Germline V gene lookup returns CDR1 SNHLY and CDR2 FYNNEI. Trimming pared 7 bases from V and 6 bases from J, leaving 15 bases between. This CDR3 has 13 residues. DNA of the CDR3: TGTGCCAGCACCCCGACTCGGAGGGATGGCTACACCTTC. Amino acid sequence: CASTPTRRDGYTF.

Only one count was recorded for this clone. V gene TRBV4-3 combines with J gene TRBJ1-4; maybe TRBD1 (5 bases). Between the trimmed V and J ends, which lost 3 bases and 5 bases, there was a span of 13 bases. This CDR3 has 15 amino acids. The germline CDR1 and CDR2 sequences are LGHNA and YSLEER. CDR3 sequence (DNA): TGCGCCAGCAGCCAGGGCTTTGGGGGGAATGAAAAACTGTTTTTT. Translating it yields CASSQGFGGNEKLFF.

This chain connects TRBV7-2 to TRBJ1-5, with 8 bases aligning to TRBD1. The CDR3 spans 18 residues. CDR1 and CDR2 from the germline V gene are SGHTA and FQGNSA. Unmatched junction bases numbered 7, after V lost 0 bases and J lost 0 bases. The CDR3 DNA reads as TGTGCCAGCAGCTTAGCTTTCGACAGGGGATATAGCAATCAGCCCCAGCATTTT. Amino acid sequence: CASSLAFDRGYSNQPQHF.

The rearrangement uses TRBV9 and TRBJ2-2; D possibly corresponds to TRBD1 (6 bases). V shed 4 bases and J shed 4 bases, with 14 bases lying between them. The CDR3 covers 15 residues. Germline CDR1 SGDLS, CDR2 YYNGEE. CDR3: CASSPPTRGTGELFF. The DNA for the CDR3 is TGTGCCAGCAGCCCCCCGACCAGGGGCACCGGGGAGCTGTTTTTT.

V gene TRBV5-5 combines with J gene TRBJ2-7; D perhaps matches TRBD1 (5 bases). V was clipped by 0 bases and J by 7 bases, with 11 bases between them. Germline lookup yields CDR1 SGHKS and CDR2 YYEKEE (reference sequence). This CDR3 is 13 amino acids long. The CDR3 is CASSLEGAREQYF. The CDR3 bases are TGTGCCAGCAGCTTGGAAGGGGCGCGGGAGCAGTACTTC.

V usage is TRBV7-3 and J usage is TRBJ1-1; D call uncertain. Germline V gene sequence: CDR1 SGHTA, CDR2 FQGTGA. V lost 5 bases to trimming and J lost 2 bases, with 9 bases between them. This CDR3 contains 13 residues. CDR3 protein: CASSPYLNTEAFF. In DNA, the CDR3 is TGTGCCAGCAGCCCCTACCTAAACACTGAAGCTTTCTTT.

The rearrangement uses TRBV18 and TRBJ2-5; the D gene is possibly TRBD1 (7 bases). The CDR3 spans 16 residues. Trimming removed 3 bases at V and 1 base at J, with 15 bases between. Germline-derived CDR1 and CDR2 are KGHSH and LQKENI. The DNA for the CDR3 is TGTGCCAGCTCACCCAGGGGGGCCGGGCTCCAAGAGACCCAGTACTTC. Translated: CASSPRGAGLQETQYF.